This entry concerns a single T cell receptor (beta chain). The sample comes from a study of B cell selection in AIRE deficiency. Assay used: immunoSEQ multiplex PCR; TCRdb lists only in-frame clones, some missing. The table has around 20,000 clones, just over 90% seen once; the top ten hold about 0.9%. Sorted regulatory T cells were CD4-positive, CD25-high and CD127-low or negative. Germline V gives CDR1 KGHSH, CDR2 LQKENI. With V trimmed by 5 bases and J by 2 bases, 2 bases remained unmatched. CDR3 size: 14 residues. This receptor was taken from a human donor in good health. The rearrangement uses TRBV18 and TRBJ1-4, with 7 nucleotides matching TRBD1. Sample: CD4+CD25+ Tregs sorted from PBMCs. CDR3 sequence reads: CASSNRGTNEKLFF. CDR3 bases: TGTGCCAGCTCAAACAGGGGTACTAATGAAAAACTGTTTTTT.